This TCR beta chain was profiled in a study of blood T cell repertoires in COVID-19. Study-level information: The cDNA or gDNA used as material had been derived from T cells, B-cell-depleted T cells, or PBMCs.

Clones were read by immunoSEQ multiplex PCR, and TCRdb kept only the in-frame ones, dropping some. The sample contains around 330,000 clones, about nine tenths of which appear only once. The V segment lost 1 base and the J segment 3 bases; nucleotides outside the gene matches: 9. Germline CDR1 reads SGHAT; CDR2 reads FQNNGV. There are 17 residues in the CDR3. Two negative PCRs, clearance, or symptom resolution had been documented for recovered Cohort 3 donors. The gene calls are TRBV11-2 and TRBJ2-1, with 7 bases matching TRBD2. This TCR came from a woman between 40 and 55 years old who had recovered from COVID-19. The sample taken for sequencing was PBMCs or T cells enriched from blood (not recorded which). CDR3 in amino acids: CASSLGGVASGYNEQFF. The CDR3 DNA follows: TGTGCCAGCAGCTTAGGGGGCGTCGCTAGCGGCTACAATGAGCAGTTCTTC.